This T cell receptor beta chain was documented in a study of cytomegalovirus exposure and HLA in healthy donors. Whole-study context: Tens of millions of unique TCRs, all from HLA-typed donors, were included in an early release of the data.

The PCR made use of 60 Vbeta and 13 Jbeta primers. Data came from immunoSEQ multiplex PCR; TCRdb stores just in-frame clones and leaves some out. Of 150,000 to 200,000 clones listed, 80% were seen once; the top ten hold about 0.64%. Germline V CDR1 and CDR2: SGHTA, FQGNSA. CDR3 size: 15 residues. The V end was cut by 2 bases, the J end by 5 bases, with 15 bases between. Source material: PBMCs. The rearrangement links TRBV7-2 to TRBJ2-5; no definite D call. This receptor was obtained from a boy aged 10-17 years in good health and CMV-seronegative. CDR3 in amino acids: CASSLNPIAEETQYF. Written as DNA, the CDR3 is TGTGCCAGCAGCTTAAACCCGATTGCGGAGGAGACCCAGTACTTC.